Given below is one T cell receptor beta chain in context. This clonotype was counted between two and nine times. The antigen it recognizes is unknown. The record has no base qualities; no much larger clone is one base away. Library generation was performed with RACE. TCRdb records NextSeq 500 as the sequencer. During library preparation, unique molecular identifiers were attached to individual cDNA molecules so that TCRs could be counted quantitatively and reproducibly. Both TCR alpha and TCR beta chains were sequenced from each blood RNA sample. The original methods were these. The median number of TCRs per sample was around 96,000, ranging from roughly 20,000 to 700,000. The Decombinator software suite was used to annotate the V, J and CDR3 of the TCR reads. For PS versus PT1 abundance plots, all samples were subsampled to the same number of TCRs (28,000). Expanded TCRs were defined as absent before sensitization and observed at least eight times at the 2-week time point. Using fastp at Q25 and MiXCR, TCRdb reprocessed the public reads and kept productive beta chains. Under each unique CDR3 protein, matching rows form one entry showing the most common genes and DNA. These V and J calls rely on TCRdb rather than the paper's analysis. Counted in this sample were about 100,000 distinct CDR3 sequences; approximately 10% of them appeared once. The ten most abundant clones make up roughly 3.3% of the sample.

V is cut by 4 bases and J by 6 bases, and the space between the germline ends is 8 bases. CDR1 and CDR2 are drawn from the germline V gene: SQVTM, ANQGSEA. Including the terminal cysteine and phenylalanine, the CDR3 comprises 11 residues. Just CDR3 DNA is preserved here, 33 bases in frame from base 1. The label giving this sample's time point can be read as: patch test 1, 2 weeks after DPC sensitization. The treatment or condition label here, explained by the study, means: therapeutic diphenylcyclopropenone sensitization with weekly scalp DPC. At every patch-test visit, the blood draw took place before the patch test was put on. Patients were considered eligible if aged 18 to 70, diagnosed with alopecia and deemed suitable for DPC therapy, and patients were excluded if pregnant. Total RNA was isolated from unfractionated whole blood collected in Tempus Blood RNA tubes. The sample originates from a study of human T cells and chemical hapten exposure (dated by TCRdb to the early 2020s). With regard to the full study: For sensitization, 2% DPC in acetone was applied to a 2 cm by 2 cm area of upper inner arm skin. Throughout the study period of around 24 weeks, patients also received therapeutic DPC doses to the scalp every week. Patch tests used Finn chambers with 0.01% DPC on the upper back, scored after 6 days by International Contact Dermatitis Research Group standards. The mostly female patient cohort included alopecia areata with under or over 50% scalp involvement, alopecia totalis and alopecia universalis. The libraries were sequenced as a pool, and the TCR yield per sample differed mostly because of small variations in library volumes within the pool. This study followed changes in the peripheral blood TCR repertoire in vivo during primary and secondary sensitization of alopecia patients to the hapten diphenylcyclopropenone (DPC). Patient blood was sampled pre-sensitization (week 0) and at 2, 6 and about 24 weeks after DPC sensitization. Twenty-nine alopecia patients provided blood for TCR sequencing at one to four time points (pre-sensitization, 2, 6 and 24 weeks).

Points the paper makes about the study in general: After repeated subsampling, the strength of the expansion versus patch-test correlation and the threshold at which it became significant changed. DPC sensitization did not change the number of TCRs with a frequency above 1 in 1000, and there was no evidence of changes in global repertoire structure. Significantly more large CDR3 similarity clusters were formed by expanded TCRs than by pre-sensitization or healthy control sets, consistent with antigen-driven responses. Because all patients had alopecia, a presumed autoimmune disease, the immune response of the patients might differ from that of healthy individuals. Patch test score was positively correlated with the number of PT1 expanded TCRs, with significance at thresholds 8, 16 and 32 but not at 4.

The V and J segments used are TRBV29-1 and TRBJ2-3; the D gene cannot be resolved reliably. This receptor was taken from a woman aged 40 to 49 with alopecia areata. Some clones in this sample may be carry-over from other donors' samples. The sequencing here drew on whole blood, taken in connection with sensitization to the hapten diphenylcyclopropenone (DPC). Here is the DNA: TGCAGCGTTGCCCTCAGGGATACGCAGTATTTT. The encoded protein is CSVALRDTQYF.